A selection of T cell receptor beta chains follows, all from one sample in a study of blood T cell repertoires in COVID-19. Method: immunoSEQ multiplex PCR; TCRdb's copy keeps in-frame clones and lacks some. The sample gives 95,000 to 150,000 clones, 60% to 80% of which show up once; over 6.5% is in the top ten. Sequencing was done on a sample of peripheral blood. The receptors here all came from a human donor in a cohort sampled during active COVID-19. CDR3s include the opening cysteine and the closing phenylalanine or tryptophan. Each record gives: CDR3 DNA, CDR3 protein, V gene, D gene, clone size, J gene. A D gene is named only where the DNA matches it firmly. The size field is filled for only some rows; it gives once, few, many or a size class.

TGTGCCACCAAGCCCCTAGCGGGAGGGCCGGGTGAGCAGTTCTTC CATKPLAGGPGEQFF TRBV28 TRBD2 once TRBJ2-1
TGCGCCAGCTCTGGGGTCCTAGCGGGAGAATACGAGCAGTACTTC CASSGVLAGEYEQYF TRBV10-2 TRBD2 - TRBJ2-7
TGTGCCAGCAGCCCGAGGGATTTTCCCTCCTACGAGCAGTACTTC CASSPRDFPSYEQYF TRBV7-2 - - TRBJ2-7
TGTGCCAGCAGCGGCGGACAGGGGTTTAGCAATCAGCCCCAGCATTTT CASSGGQGFSNQPQHF TRBV5-5 TRBD1 - TRBJ1-5
TGTGCCAGTAGTACCCTCTCTGGAAACACCATATATTTT CASSTLSGNTIYF TRBV19 - few TRBJ1-3
TGCAGCGTCCATTTCGGACTACCCCGTTTTGAGCAGTACTTC CSVHFGLPRFEQYF TRBV29-1 - - TRBJ2-7
TGTGCCAGCAGCCACCACTTGACAGGGGAGGCTGAAGCTTTCTTT CASSHHLTGEAEAFF TRBV14 TRBD1 - TRBJ1-1
TGTGCCAGCAGTTACTCGATAGAGGACGAGCAGTACTTC CASSYSIEDEQYF TRBV6-5 - - TRBJ2-7
TGCGCCAGCAGCTCCACAGGGGATCGGAATGAAAAACTGTTTTTT CASSSTGDRNEKLFF TRBV5-1 TRBD1 - TRBJ1-4
TGTGCCAGCAGGAGCGGAGCAATTTACAATGAGCAGTTCTTC CASRSGAIYNEQFF TRBV27 - few TRBJ2-1
TGTGCCACCAGCAAATCAAAAGGAGACGGTCAGCCCCAGCATTTT CATSKSKGDGQPQHF TRBV15 - - TRBJ1-5
TGTGCCAGCAGCTTAGGTGGGACAACCTACGAGCAGTACTTC CASSLGGTTYEQYF TRBV11-3 - - TRBJ2-7
TGTGCCAGCAGAAGTACAGGGGCCTACGAGCAGTACTTC CASRSTGAYEQYF TRBV11-3 TRBD1 - TRBJ2-7
TGTGCCAGCTCACCACTGGGCCAGGGAGGTTCTGGAAACACCATATATTTT CASSPLGQGGSGNTIYF TRBV18 - - TRBJ1-3
TGTGCCAGCAGTTTATTGGGGGCGGATGGCTACACCTTC CASSLLGADGYTF TRBV27 - - TRBJ1-2
TGTGCCAGCACCGCAGGGGCACCACCCTTGGGTGGCTACACCTTC CASTAGAPPLGGYTF TRBV6-5 - few TRBJ1-2
TGTGCCAGCAGCCCCACCGGGACAGGGACCTTCGGCGGAAACACCATATATTTT CASSPTGTGTFGGNTIYF TRBV7-6 TRBD1 - TRBJ1-3
TGTGCCAGCAGTTACACCGAAACCCTTATTGGTAGTCAGCCCCAGCATTTT CASSYTETLIGSQPQHF TRBV6-2/TRBV6-3 - - TRBJ1-5
TGTGCCAGCAGTTTATCCCCAAACAGGGGTCCCTACAATGAGCAGTTCTTC CASSLSPNRGPYNEQFF TRBV27 TRBD1 - TRBJ2-1
TGTGCCAGCAGTTTACGCGGGACTAGCGGGGGTTACGAGCAGTACTTC CASSLRGTSGGYEQYF TRBV27 TRBD2 - TRBJ2-7
TGCGCCAGCAGCCAAGCGCAGGGGACCTATGGCTACACCTTC CASSQAQGTYGYTF TRBV4-1 - once TRBJ1-2
TGTGCCAGTAGTGCCGACAGCAGAAACACTGAAGCTTTCTTT CASSADSRNTEAFF TRBV19 - once TRBJ1-1
TGTGCCAGCAGCCGAATAGGGACAGGGCCCTACGAGCAGTACTTC CASSRIGTGPYEQYF TRBV5-6 TRBD1 - TRBJ2-7
TGTGCCAGCAGAGAAGACAGGGGGCGCGGCTATGGCTACACCTTC CASREDRGRGYGYTF TRBV5-6 TRBD1 - TRBJ1-2
TGCGCCAGCAGCCAACTCGGACTAGCGGGATCCGCAGGCGAGCAGTACTTC CASSQLGLAGSAGEQYF TRBV4-1 TRBD2 - TRBJ2-7
TGCGCCAGCGCCCGTGGGGGGGTGCACGACGAGCAGTACTTC CASARGGVHDEQYF TRBV5-1 TRBD2 - TRBJ2-7
TGTGCCAGCAGTTTTATTGGTGGAGGGACTAGCACCTACGAGCAGTACTTC CASSFIGGGTSTYEQYF TRBV28 TRBD2 - TRBJ2-7
TGTGCCACCAGTGACCGGGACAGGGGCACAGATACGCAGTATTTT CATSDRDRGTDTQYF TRBV24-1 TRBD1 - TRBJ2-3
TGTGCCAGCAGCTTAACCACAGGGGATTCACCCCTCCACTTT CASSLTTGDSPLHF TRBV7-9 TRBD1 - TRBJ1-6
TGTGCCAGCAGCCCCCCCGGGGGGGTATACGAGCAGTACTTC CASSPPGGVYEQYF TRBV7-9 TRBD2 - TRBJ2-7
TGCGCCAGCAGCCCACTAGAGTCCTACGAGCAGTACTTC CASSPLESYEQYF TRBV5-1 - - TRBJ2-7
TGTGCCTGGGACAGGGGAGCGGGCCAGCCCCAGCATTTT CAWDRGAGQPQHF TRBV30 TRBD1 once TRBJ1-5